In this sample, the clone carrying this TCR beta chain turned up many times. This record belongs to a study of T-cell reconstitution after alpha-beta-depleted transplantation in children. A library of TCRbeta sequences, prepared with unique molecular identifiers, was generated. TCRdb re-analysed the PCR reads in MiXCR, keeping a single row per CDR3 protein. The repertoire holds approximately 100,000 distinct CDR3 sequences, with 12% as singletons. Germline V lookup: CDR1 LGHNA, CDR2 YNFKEQ. V lost 1 base and J 2 bases, leaving 0 bases between the germline ends. The CDR3 covers 11 residues. The receptor comes from a human donor who donated a stem cell graft to a child with inherited bone marrow failure. Source: PBMCs from the stem cell graft donor, taken from the stem cell graft. V and J are TRBV4-2 and TRBJ2-7, with D unclear. The CDR3 DNA follows: TGTGCCAGCAGCCAAGCCTACGAGCAGTACTTC. This translates into CASSQAYEQYF.